A single sample is the source of the 26 T cell receptor beta chains below, sequenced in a study of T cell repertoires in ileal Crohn's disease (dated by TCRdb to the late 2010s). The method was the immunoSEQ multiplex PCR assay. TCRdb holds this immuneACCESS table with in-frame rearrangements only. Some clones are missing; in checked studies, unresolved V genes explain under half, and the rest has no known cause. The sample has some 17,000 clones on record, about 70% of them singletons. The ten largest clones add up to around 4% of the sample. The intended sense of this specimen's time point label: inflamed ileum from the surgical specimen. The material sequenced was ileal tissue. The origin of the receptors is an adult with Crohn's disease.

The genes are TRBV5-7 and TRBJ1-1; D is undetermined. TRBV5-7 is annotated as an ORF whose role is uncertain. The V and J ends lost 4 bases and 12 bases respectively, with 13 bases between them. CDR3 length: 11 residues. The CDR3 nucleotides are TGTGCCAGCAGCCCTGTCCAGGAGACTTTCTTT. It codes for CASSPVQETFF.

In its sample, this clone was seen a few times. The chain recombines TRBV25-1 with TRBJ1-1; D gene uncertain. Germline lookup yields CDR1 MGHDK and CDR2 SYGVNS. V was shortened by 6 bases and J by 0 bases, with 8 bases between the two germline ends. This CDR3 has 13 amino acids. The CDR3: CASRRGLNTEAFF. For the CDR3, the DNA is TGTGCCAGCAGGAGAGGTTTGAACACTGAAGCTTTCTTT.

This sequence joins TRBV6-5 and TRBJ2-2, with TRBD1 identical over 8 bases. Germline trimming cut 7 bases from V and 4 bases from J; bases unmatched to any gene: 8. This CDR3 comprises 15 residues. CDR1 MNHEY and CDR2 SVGAGI come from the germline V gene. CDR3 DNA sequence: TGTGCCAGCAAACCGACAGGGGCGGGCACCGGGGAGCTGTTTTTT. This codes for CASKPTGAGTGELFF.

V and J are TRBV11-2 and TRBJ1-1; D gene unclear. Germline-derived CDR1 and CDR2 are SGHAT and FQNNGV. The ends were cut back, 0 bases at V and 10 bases at J, with 12 bases in the middle. This CDR3 region has 13 residues. CDR3 sequence (DNA): TGTGCCAGCAGCTTAGATCTGTTGGGCAGAGCTTTCTTT. As protein: CASSLDLLGRAFF.

This CDR3 is CASSSRREVRGYTF. CDR3 DNA sequence: TGTGCCAGCAGTTCACGGAGGGAGGTTCGGGGCTACACCTTC. The V and J genes are TRBV6-5 and TRBJ1-2; no clear D. The germline V gene has CDR1 MNHEY and CDR2 SVGAGI. V gave up 4 bases and J gave up 8 bases, with 17 bases separating them. This CDR3 contains 14 residues.

This sequence joins TRBV6-4 and TRBJ2-3; 11 bases are shared with TRBD2. Germline CDR1 and CDR2: MRHNA and SNTAGT. CDR3 length: 15 residues. V trimming: 0 bases; J trimming: 4 bases; junction bases outside the gene matches: 0. The CDR3 DNA reads TGTGCCAGCAGTGACTCTAGCGGGGGGGCAGATACGCAGTATTTT. It codes for CASSDSSGGADTQYF.

This clone has just a few counts. The CDR3 protein is CASSESGRGVGYTF. The DNA for the CDR3 is TGTGCCAGCAGCGAAAGCGGCCGGGGTGTCGGCTACACCTTC. The chain uses TRBV11-2 and TRBJ1-2; D not certain. Germline V gives CDR1 SGHAT, CDR2 FQNNGV. Deletions cut 5 bases from V and 8 bases from J, with 18 bases between. CDR3 length: 14 amino acids.

This clone was seen once. The rearrangement links TRBV7-8 to TRBJ2-7; 9 nucleotides align to TRBD2. Trimming removed 0 bases from V and 7 bases from J; junction bases left unmatched: 13. Germline CDR1 is SGHVS and CDR2 is FQNEAQ. CDR3 length: 17 residues. The CDR3 protein is CASSLAPPGLALGEQYF. The CDR3 DNA follows: TGTGCCAGCAGCTTAGCTCCTCCGGGACTAGCTTTGGGTGAGCAGTACTTC. Full variable domain (rest looked up from reference TRBV7-8 and TRBJ2-7): GAGVSQSPRYKVAKRGQDVALRCDPISGHVSLFWYQQALGQGPEFLTYFQNEAQLDKSGLPSDRFFAERPEGSVSTLKIQRTQQEDSAVYLCASSLAPPGLALGEQYFGPGTRLTVT.

This chain links TRBV11-1 with TRBJ2-2; weak D call: TRBD2 (6 bases). Trimming stripped 8 bases from V and 4 bases from J, with 17 bases between. From germline, CDR1 is SGHAT and CDR2 FQDESV (reference sequence). The CDR3 is 15 amino acids. The CDR3 is CASWAGEALTGELFF. The CDR3, as DNA: TGTGCCAGCTGGGCCGGGGAGGCCCTCACCGGGGAGCTGTTTTTT.

V gene TRBV6-7 combines with J gene TRBJ2-7, with 7 bases matching TRBD1. TRBV6-7 is an ORF for which the function is uncertain. The CDR3 is 17 residues long. The V gene end was trimmed by 2 bases and the J gene end by 0 bases; junction bases not matched to a gene: 10. The DNA of the CDR3 is TGTGCCAGCAGTTACGACAGGGTCCCGATCTTCTCCTACGAGCAGTACTTC. Protein: CASSYDRVPIFSYEQYF.

By share, this clone ranks as large. The CDR3 loop reads CASSEMARSTEAFF. The CDR3 nucleotides are TGTGCCAGCAGTGAAATGGCACGGAGCACTGAAGCTTTCTTT. The genes are TRBV25-1 and TRBJ1-1; D not certain. Germline-derived CDR1 and CDR2 are MGHDK and SYGVNS. The CDR3 runs to 14 residues. V gave up 2 bases and J gave up 4 bases, with 11 bases separating them. Complete variable domain (other parts from reference TRBV25-1 and TRBJ1-1): EADIYQTPRYLVIGTGKKITLECSQTMGHDKMYWYQQDPGMELHLIHYSYGVNSTEKGDLSSESTVSRIRTEHFPLTLESARPSHTSQYLCASSEMARSTEAFFGQGTRLTVV.

The chain combines TRBV5-1 with TRBJ2-7; no reliable D call. The CDR3 contains 15 residues. CDR1 is SGHRS and CDR2 is YFSETQ in the germline V gene. Trimming shortened V by 0 bases and J by 0 bases, and 10 bases separated the two germline ends. The DNA for the CDR3 is TGCGCCAGCAGCTTGGCTCCCGGGCTCTCCTACGAGCAGTACTTC. The encoded protein is CASSLAPGLSYEQYF. Complete variable domain (other parts from reference TRBV5-1 and TRBJ2-7): KAGVTQTPRYLIKTRGQQVTLSCSPISGHRSVSWYQQTPGQGLQFLFEYFSETQRNKGNFPGRFSGRQFSNSRSEMNVSTLELGDSALYLCASSLAPGLSYEQYFGPGTRLTVT.

This clone was seen a single time. The chain couples TRBV27 to TRBJ1-5; D gene ambiguous. The CDR3 length is 14 residues. The ends were cut back, 0 bases at V and 4 bases at J, with 7 bases in the middle. The germline V gene has CDR1 MNHEY and CDR2 SMNVEV (reference sequence). Here the CDR3 reads CASSLSPGNQPQHF. The DNA for the CDR3 is TGTGCCAGCAGTTTATCGCCGGGGAATCAGCCCCAGCATTTT.

This rearrangement joins TRBV27 to TRBJ2-7; D is perhaps TRBD1 (6 bases). Per germline, CDR1 MNHEY and CDR2 SMNVEV (reference sequence). V lost 5 bases and J lost 0, with 20 bases in between. This CDR3 spans 17 amino acids. The CDR3 reads CASSPAPGQRSSYEQYF. The CDR3 bases are TGTGCCAGCAGTCCAGCCCCCGGACAGCGAAGCTCCTACGAGCAGTACTTC.

This chain joins TRBV2 and TRBJ2-7, with D uncertain. Trimming removed 6 bases at V and 0 bases at J, with 6 bases between. CDR1 and CDR2 (germline): SNHLY, FYNNEI. This CDR3 is built from 12 residues. The CDR3 coding sequence is TGTGCCAGCAGCCAGGACTCCTACGAGCAGTACTTC. Protein product: CASSQDSYEQYF.

V gene TRBV10-1 combines with J gene TRBJ2-5; a possible D gene is TRBD2 (6 bases). Germline assignment: CDR1 WNHNN and CDR2 SYGVQD (reference sequence). The CDR3 has 14 residues. Trimming took off 8 bases at V and 0 bases at J, with 13 bases between the two ends. The CDR3 sequence: CASPIWGDQETQYF. CDR3 coding DNA: TGCGCCAGCCCTATCTGGGGGGACCAAGAGACCCAGTACTTC.

The chain recombines TRBV19 with TRBJ1-3; the match to TRBD1 covers 8 bases. The V gene's germline CDR1 is LNHDA and CDR2 SQIVND (reference sequence). Trimming took 7 bases from V and 0 from J; bases not matched to a gene: 17. The CDR3 extends over 19 amino acids. In nucleotides, the CDR3 is TGTGCCAGTACCTCCCGCCCCCCGCAGGGGGCCATCTCTGGAAACACCATATATTTT. Encoded protein: CASTSRPPQGAISGNTIYF.

The V call is TRBV27, the J call TRBJ2-1, with TRBD2 matching over 10 bases. The V segment lost 5 bases and the J segment 3 bases; nucleotides outside the gene matches: 7. The germline CDR1 and CDR2 sequences are MNHEY and SMNVEV (reference sequence). There are 16 residues in the CDR3. The chain's CDR3 is CASSPRTSGFYNEQFF. The CDR3 bases are TGTGCCAGCAGTCCTCGGACTAGCGGATTCTACAATGAGCAGTTCTTC.

The J gene is TRBJ1-4, the V gene TRBV7-8; D is uncertain. Germline CDR1 reads SGHVS; CDR2 reads FQNEAQ. The CDR3 is 12 amino acids. Trimming shortened V by 5 bases and J by 7 bases, and 8 bases separated the two germline ends. The CDR3 protein is CASSLASEKLFF. CDR3 in DNA: TGTGCCAGCAGCCTTGCCAGTGAAAAACTGTTTTTT. Full variable domain (missing parts from reference TRBV7-8 and TRBJ1-4): GAGVSQSPRYKVAKRGQDVALRCDPISGHVSLFWYQQALGQGPEFLTYFQNEAQLDKSGLPSDRFFAERPEGSVSTLKIQRTQQEDSAVYLCASSLASEKLFFGSGTQLSVL.

By share, this clone ranks as medium-sized. The rearrangement links TRBV5-6 to TRBJ2-4; 7 bases align to TRBD2. The V and J ends lost 1 base and 9 bases, in that order; junction bases with no gene match: 7. Germline assignment: CDR1 SGHDT and CDR2 YYEEEE. This CDR3 spans 14 amino acids. In nucleotides, the CDR3 is TGTGCCAGCAGCTTGTACAGCCGGGAGGCCATTCAGTACTTC. As protein: CASSLYSREAIQYF.

The gene calls are TRBV2 and TRBJ1-2, with 9 bases identical to TRBD1. The CDR3 has 16 amino acids. The J segment lost 8 bases and the V segment lost 6 bases, leaving 16 bases of the junction unmatched. Germline assignment: CDR1 SNHLY and CDR2 FYNNEI. The CDR3 loop is CASRVMPSLTGGGYTF. The DNA for the CDR3 is TGTGCCAGCAGAGTTATGCCGTCGCTAACAGGGGGCGGCTACACCTTC. The variable domain in full, with the rest retrieved from reference TRBV2 and TRBJ1-2, is EPEVTQTPSHQVTQMGQEVILRCVPISNHLYFYWYRQILGQKVEFLVSFYNNEISEKSEIFDDQFSVERPDGSNFTLKIRSTKLEDSAMYFCASRVMPSLTGGGYTFGSGTRLTVV.

This clone has only a few counts. The V gene is TRBV2, the J gene TRBJ2-7; TRBD2 is a possible D gene (6 bases). Trimming removed 4 bases from V and 2 bases from J, with 12 bases in between. Germline CDR1 and CDR2: SNHLY and FYNNEI. The CDR3 totals 14 residues. CDR3 amino acids: CASSAWGETYEQYF. DNA for the CDR3: TGTGCCAGCAGTGCATGGGGGGAAACCTACGAGCAGTACTTC. The full variable domain, with the rest looked up from reference TRBV2 and TRBJ2-7, is EPEVTQTPSHQVTQMGQEVILRCVPISNHLYFYWYRQILGQKVEFLVSFYNNEISEKSEIFDDQFSVERPDGSNFTLKIRSTKLEDSAMYFCASSAWGETYEQYFGPGTRLTVT.

J is TRBJ1-2 and V is TRBV5-1, with 8 bases that match TRBD1. The CDR3 is 15 residues long. V lost 3 bases, J lost 4 bases, and 8 bases stayed unmatched. CDR1 is SGHRS, CDR2 YFSETQ, per germline. CDR3 nucleotide sequence: TGCGCCAGCAGCTCTGACAGGGGTATGGGCTATGGCTACACCTTC. It is translated as CASSSDRGMGYGYTF.

This clone has just one count. The V call is TRBV19, the J call TRBJ1-5; a weak D match, TRBD1 (5 bases). The CDR3 is made up of 16 amino acids. Germline V gives CDR1 LNHDA, CDR2 SQIVND (reference sequence). V was cut by 3 bases and J by 3 bases, with 15 bases left in between. As DNA, the CDR3 is TGTGCCAGTAGTATCTCCGGGACGGAAATCAATCAGCCCCAGCATTTT. Translating gives CASSISGTEINQPQHF.

The gene calls are TRBV6-1 and TRBJ1-4; D is ambiguous. CDR3 length equals 17 residues. The germline gives CDR1 MNHNS, CDR2 SASEGT. Trimming cost V 2 bases and J 12 bases, with 25 bases left between them. The CDR3 sequence: CASSESFTTLVGRELFF. DNA of the CDR3: TGTGCCAGCAGTGAATCCTTTACGACTTTGGTGGGGAGGGAACTGTTTTTT.

J is TRBJ1-1 and V is TRBV11-2; D gene unclear. Trimming cost V 1 base and J 5 bases, with 11 bases left between them. This CDR3 comprises 14 residues. Germline V lookup: CDR1 SGHAT, CDR2 FQNNGV. In DNA, the CDR3 is TGTGCCAGCAGCTTAGTCGCGGGGAATACTGAAGCTTTCTTT. Encoded protein: CASSLVAGNTEAFF.